This is a list of T cell receptor beta chains from one sample in a study of blood T cell repertoires in COVID-19. Assay used: immunoSEQ multiplex PCR; TCRdb lists only in-frame clones, some missing. Counted here are roughly 280,000 clones, 88% occurring once; the ten biggest clones make up 11%. What was sequenced was peripheral blood. These receptors came from a woman aged 30 to 39 with COVID-19, enrolled during active disease. Each CDR3 is given with its conserved first and last residue. Each record gives: D gene, J gene, V gene, clone size, CDR3 DNA, CDR3 protein. D genes are given only for firm matches. Size values are once, few and many counts, or a class for expanded clones, and some rows have none.

-,TRBJ2-1,TRBV28,-,TGTGCCAGCAGTTTCCCCGGGAGCTCCTACAATGAGCAGTTCTTC,CASSFPGSSYNEQFF
-,TRBJ1-3,TRBV10-3,-,TGTGCCGTTCTTCTGGAGGGCAAATCTGGAAACACCATATATTTT,CAVLLEGKSGNTIYF
-,TRBJ2-5,TRBV5-1,-,TGCGCCAGCAGCTCCCCGTCTAAAGAGACCCAGTACTTC,CASSSPSKETQYF
-,TRBJ2-7,TRBV7-6,-,TGTGCCAGCAGCGCTAGAAACTCCTACGAGCAGTACTTC,CASSARNSYEQYF
-,TRBJ2-7,TRBV5-5,-,TGTGCCAGCAGCTTTGGCCCTGTCCCCTCCTACGAGCAGTACTTC,CASSFGPVPSYEQYF
TRBD2,TRBJ2-1,TRBV19,-,TGTGCCAGTAGTATAATTAGCGGGAGCAATGAGCAGTTCTTC,CASSIISGSNEQFF
-,TRBJ2-7,TRBV13,-,TGTGCCAGCGCATCCCAGGAAGAATTGCAGTACTTC,CASASQEELQYF
-,TRBJ1-4,TRBV7-6,-,TGTGCCAGCAGCTTAGTAGCGGACGGATGGAATGAAAAACTGTTTTTT,CASSLVADGWNEKLFF
-,TRBJ2-7,TRBV5-6,-,TGTGCCAGCAGCCAGCAGGGCCGTACCTACGAGCAGTACTTC,CASSQQGRTYEQYF
-,TRBJ2-7,TRBV5-6,-,TGTGCCAGCAGCTTGGAAGGGGGTGCAGGTTACTACGAGCAGTACTTC,CASSLEGGAGYYEQYF
-,TRBJ1-5,TRBV4-1,-,TGCGCCAGCAGCCAGGTTGGACAGCGCATAGATCAGCCCCAGCATTTT,CASSQVGQRIDQPQHF
TRBD2,TRBJ2-2,TRBV7-7,-,TGTGCTAGCAGCACCGGGGCTAGCGGAAACACCGGGGAGCTGTTTTTT,CASSTGASGNTGELFF
-,TRBJ1-5,TRBV28,-,TGTGCCAGCAGCCCACAGGGTAGCCCCAATCAGCCCCAGCATTTT,CASSPQGSPNQPQHF
-,TRBJ2-4,TRBV2,once,TGTGCCAGCAGCACAGGAGCCAAAAACATTCAGTACTTC,CASSTGAKNIQYF
-,TRBJ2-1,TRBV7-3,once,TGTGCCAGCAGCTTTTCCGGGGAAAACAATGAGCAGTTCTTC,CASSFSGENNEQFF
-,TRBJ1-2,TRBV7-2,-,TGTGCCAGCAGCTTACGTAGCAGGGACTATGGCTACACCTTC,CASSLRSRDYGYTF
TRBD2,TRBJ2-3,TRBV5-1,-,TGCGCCAGCAGCTTCCCTAGCGGAGGAGTCACAGATACGCAGTATTTT,CASSFPSGGVTDTQYF
-,TRBJ1-3,TRBV5-1,-,TGCGCCAGCAGCGTGGATGTTGCCGGGTCTGGAAACACCATATATTTT,CASSVDVAGSGNTIYF
-,TRBJ1-2,TRBV10-3,-,TGTGCCATCAGTGAGACGAACTCGCCATTTGGCTACACCTTC,CAISETNSPFGYTF